What follows describes a single T cell receptor beta chain. Its matching antigen is unknown. This entry comes from a study of post-analysis software for immune sequencing data. About the research overall: Some patients lacked subtype; others had relapsing-remitting, secondary progressive or progressive-relapsing disease.

Study results and caveats: Under the F measure, samples that were prepared in one batch clustered strongly together. Multiple sclerosis was associated with a significant reduction in normalized Chao1 diversity relative to controls.

The authors incorporated unique molecular identifiers into the TCR beta cDNA libraries. T cells numbering about 0.9 to 10 million yielded cDNA molecules that totaled roughly 500,000. TCRdb independently ran MiXCR on the PCR reads; one entry per CDR3 protein. Here the sample spans fewer than 850,000 distinct CDR3 sequences, 25% to 30% being singletons. The clonotype was recovered from a girl between 10 and 17 years old with multiple sclerosis. Material: blood.

In DNA form, the CDR3 reads TGCAGTGCTAAACAGGCTACAATCAACACTGAAGCTTTCTTT. It encodes CSAKQATINTEAFF. V is TRBV20-1 and J is TRBJ1-1, with D possibly matching TRBD1 (5 bases). Germline V gives CDR1 DFQATT, CDR2 SNEGSKA (reference sequence). V was pared by 4 bases and J by 2 bases, with 14 bases between. This CDR3 is 14 amino acids long.